This T cell receptor beta chain comes out of a study of metastatic and nonmetastatic thyroid tumors. In the study overall: The comparison covered peripheral blood and tumor or nodule tissue in malignant and benign thyroid patients.

TCRdb reprocessed the PCR reads via MiXCR. This sample yields over 45,000 clones, of which more than 20% are seen a single time; around 3% belongs to the top ten. Germline values: CDR1 SGHDN, CDR2 FVKESK. This CDR3 has 21 residues. With 1 base removed from V and 0 bases from J, the gap between germline ends came to 24 bases. Thyroid surgery had not been preceded by any treatment in any patient. The sequenced sample consisted of blood. V is TRBV14 and J is TRBJ1-4, with D possibly matching TRBD1 (5 bases). The clonotype comes from a male donor with papillary thyroid cancer or a benign thyroid nodule (not recorded which). Some clones in this sample may be carry-over from other donors' samples. The chain's CDR3 is CASSQGVGEVRLWATNEKLFF. DNA of the CDR3: TGTGCCAGCAGCCAAGGCGTGGGGGAAGTTAGACTTTGGGCAACTAATGAAAAACTGTTTTTT.